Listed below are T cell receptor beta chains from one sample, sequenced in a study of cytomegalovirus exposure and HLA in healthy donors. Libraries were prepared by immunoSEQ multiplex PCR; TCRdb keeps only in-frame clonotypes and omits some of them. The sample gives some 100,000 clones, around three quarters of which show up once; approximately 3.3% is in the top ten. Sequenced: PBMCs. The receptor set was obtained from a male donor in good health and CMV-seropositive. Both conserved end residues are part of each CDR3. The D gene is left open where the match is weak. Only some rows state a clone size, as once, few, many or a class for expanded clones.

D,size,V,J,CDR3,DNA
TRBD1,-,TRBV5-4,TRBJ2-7,CASSEGQGGYEQYF,TGTGCCAGCAGCGAGGGACAGGGGGGCTACGAGCAGTACTTC
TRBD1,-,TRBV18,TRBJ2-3,CASSPPRTGRNTQYF,TGTGCCAGCTCACCACCCAGGACAGGGCGGAATACGCAGTATTTT
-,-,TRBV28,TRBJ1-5,CASSQGGGNQPQHF,TGTGCCAGCAGTCAAGGGGGAGGCAATCAGCCCCAGCATTTT
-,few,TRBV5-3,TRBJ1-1,CARSFLQKNNTEAFF,TGTGCCAGAAGCTTTCTACAGAAGAACAACACTGAAGCTTTCTTT
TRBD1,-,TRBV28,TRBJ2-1,CASSLHRDSNNEQFF,TGTGCCAGCAGTTTACACAGGGACAGCAACAATGAGCAGTTCTTC
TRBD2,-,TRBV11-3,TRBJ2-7,CASSLGTSANEQYF,TGTGCCAGCAGCTTAGGGACTAGCGCCAACGAGCAGTACTTC
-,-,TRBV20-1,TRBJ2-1,CSASQGNEQFF,TGCAGTGCTAGTCAGGGAAATGAGCAGTTCTTC
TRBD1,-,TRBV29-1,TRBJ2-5,CSVSDRVWETQYF,TGCAGCGTTTCGGACAGGGTTTGGGAGACCCAGTACTTC
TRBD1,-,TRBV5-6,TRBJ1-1,CASSSIFTDRVDAEAFF,TGTGCCAGCAGCTCCATATTTACAGACAGGGTTGACGCTGAAGCTTTCTTT
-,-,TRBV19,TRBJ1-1,CASSNKGRVTEAFF,TGTGCCAGTAGTAACAAGGGGAGGGTCACTGAAGCTTTCTTT
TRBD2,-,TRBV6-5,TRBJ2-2,CASSSGTSGTGELFF,TGTGCCAGCAGTTCCGGGACTAGCGGGACCGGGGAGCTGTTTTTT
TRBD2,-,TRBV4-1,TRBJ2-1,CASSKSGLASNEQFF,TGCGCCAGCAGCAAATCCGGACTAGCGTCCAATGAGCAGTTCTTC
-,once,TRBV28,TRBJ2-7,CASSPGGGGLLRAYF,TGTGCCAGCAGCCCCGGTGGTGGGGGACTCCTACGAGCGTACTTC
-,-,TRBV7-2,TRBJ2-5,CASSLVRETQYF,TGTGCCAGCAGCTTAGTGCGCGAGACCCAGTACTTC
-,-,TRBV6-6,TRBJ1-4,CASRPTGGANEKLFF,TGTGCCAGCAGGCCCACAGGAGGGGCTAATGAAAAACTGTTTTTT
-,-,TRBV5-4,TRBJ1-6,CASSLSAGFNSPLHF,TGTGCCAGCAGCTTGTCGGCAGGGTTTAATTCACCCCTCCACTTT
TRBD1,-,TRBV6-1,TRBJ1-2,CASRSTGDYGYTF,TGTGCCAGCAGGTCGACAGGGGACTATGGCTACACCTTC
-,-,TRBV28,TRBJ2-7,CASRDRAYEQYF,TGTGCCAGCAGGGACAGAGCCTACGAGCAGTACTTC
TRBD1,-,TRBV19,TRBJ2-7,CASSGGGQGPYEQYF,TGTGCCAGTAGTGGGGGGGGACAGGGCCCCTACGAGCAGTACTTC
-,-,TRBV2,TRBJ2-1,CASSTNQGFYNEQFF,TGTGCCAGCAGTACCAATCAGGGTTTCTACAATGAGCAGTTCTTC
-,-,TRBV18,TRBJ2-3,CASSPGDTQYF,TGTGCCAGCTCACCCGGAGATACGCAGTATTTT
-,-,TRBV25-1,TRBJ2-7,CASSEAGHVWEQYF,TGTGCCAGCAGTGAAGCTGGACACGTCTGGGAGCAGTACTTC
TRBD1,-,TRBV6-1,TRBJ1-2,CASSESWTGRYGYTF,TGTGCCAGCAGTGAAAGTTGGACAGGGAGGTATGGCTACACCTTC
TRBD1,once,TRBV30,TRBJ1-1,CAWIFADRAGQAFF,TGTGCCTGGATATTTGCTGACAGGGCAGGGCAAGCTTTCTTT
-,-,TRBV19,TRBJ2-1,CASTRGDEQFF,TGTGCCAGTACCCGGGGAGATGAGCAGTTCTTC
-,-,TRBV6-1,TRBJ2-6,CASSPLGSGANVLTF,TGTGCCAGCAGTCCCCTAGGCTCTGGGGCCAACGTCCTGACTTTC